This TCR beta chain derives from a study of response to subunit inactivated influenza vaccine. The study, taken as a whole, reports: Few new T cells, the authors suggested, are recruited by each seasonal influenza vaccination.

This clonotype was counted between two and nine times. Its antigen is undetermined. TCRdb re-derived calls from the RT-PCR reads in MiXCR, one entry per CDR3 protein. The sample lists hundreds of thousands of distinct CDR3 sequences, about 15% occurring once. The CDR3 consists of 13 residues. The germline CDR1 and CDR2 sequences are DFQATT and SNEGSKA (reference sequence). V lost 7 bases and J 0 bases, leaving 13 bases between the germline ends. V usage is TRBV20-1 and J usage is TRBJ2-7; possibly TRBD1 for D (6 bases). The sample was PBMCs from blood, taken 11 to 12 days after vaccination. This sequence was found in a man aged 45 to 65 who received an inactivated influenza vaccine. The CDR3 coding sequence is TGCAGTGTACCCGACAGGAGCTCCTACGAGCAGTACTTC. Translating gives CSVPDRSSYEQYF.